The present T cell receptor (beta chain) was sequenced within a study of shared clonotypes between healthy human individuals (dated by TCRdb to 2018 to 2021). For the study in its entirety: A couple of women and a few men aged 18 to 49 years were included in the cohort. Per donor, leukapheresis produced somewhere between about 0.94 and 8.9 billion PBMCs. Different laboratories and diverse techniques were used to prepare libraries and sequence TCR repertoires, to increase sequencing depth and limit assay-specific biases. To estimate repertoire size and how much clonotype sharing occurs between individuals, the study deeply sequenced the blood TCR repertoires of roughly 5 healthy adults. For each donor, CD4 naive and CD4 memory were each given three plates, CD8 naive was given two plates, and CD8 memory was given one plate.

Points the paper makes about the study in general: The genetic and exposure-history diversity represented was limited by the small number of donors. Pairwise subsampling led to the expectation that sequencing depth would affect the degree of clonotype sharing among donors. About 4.5% of naive CD4, 3.5% of naive CD8, approximately 2.2% of memory CD4, and 0.4% of memory CD8 clonotypes were shared across a few donors. Estimated clonotype richness was generally larger for naive than for memory subsets. Rarefaction of sorted-subset datasets indicated incomplete sequencing despite the large sequencing depth. Sampling was restricted to blood, and TCR repertoires in tissue are likely to differ from TCR repertoires in blood. Higher generation probabilities were observed for clonotypes shared by all four sorted-subset donors than for non-shared clonotypes.

With regard to this clone: Its antigen remains undetermined. Nothing much larger sits one base from this clone, and base qualities are not available.

Donors were healthy HIV-negative adults with no recently reported acute infections or vaccinations. Every donor was a Caucasian adult residing in Nashville, Tennessee, USA. Magnetic negative selection was used to enrich CD4+ T cells, after which naive cells were positively selected on CD45RA and the negative fraction became the memory subset. Blood was collected by leukapheresis, and PBMCs were isolated by Ficoll-Histopaque density gradient centrifugation and then cryopreserved in liquid nitrogen vapor phase. Analytical flow cytometry was used to check the purity and quantity of each magnetically sorted T cell population. Genomic DNA was isolated from each sorted fraction and quantified by UV absorbance on a Nanodrop 2000c. Per the germline V gene (reference sequence), MNHEY is the CDR1 and SMNVEV is the CDR2. The CDR3 runs 17 residues from the cysteine to the phenylalanine. The DNA shown is the 51-base CDR3, in frame from base 1. The V and J ends are trimmed by 5 bases and 3 bases, leaving 19 bases between them.

Using the deep immunoSEQ assay, multiplex PCR amplified TCR CDR3 regions from genomic DNA. Extracted genomic DNA from each cell subset was distributed evenly across all wells of several immunoSEQ 96-well plates, and each plate was treated as a replicate. For sorted subsets, each replicate PCR was loaded with 200 ng genomic DNA, equivalent to some 31,000 T cell genomes. The purified libraries were quantified using a Qubit 3.0 fluorometer, sized with a Bioanalyzer 2100, and then quantified again using the KAPA Library Quantification kit. A separate single-read 150-cycle Illumina NextSeq 550 flow cell was used to sequence each immunoSEQ 96-well plate. The authors' analysis ran thus. The immunoSEQ output contained only junctional sequences without quality scores, so filtering could not match that applied to full-length reads. To assign V/J genes and CDR3, sequences were annotated against IMGT germline references using PyIR, a Python wrapper for IgBLAST v1.9. Any read was removed if the V/J assignment was weak (E-value above 1e-6), the CDR3 was missing, or the read contained stop codons, out-of-frame junctions, or ambiguous translated residues. A V3J clonotype was defined by an identical inferred V gene, J gene, and CDR3 amino acid sequence. Percentage overlap between repertoires was calculated by dividing the number of shared unique clonotypes by the size of the smaller repertoire. Repertoire richness was assessed with RTK rarefaction, the Chao1 estimator, and Recon v2.1 estimates of unobserved clonotypes. For all TCRbeta clonotypes obtained by the gDNA method from a handful of donors, generation probabilities were computed with OLGA. Here the immuneACCESS table is served through TCRdb, limited to in-frame sequences with V and J called. Missing clones are a known gap in these copies; in checked studies unresolved V genes cover under half, and the rest lacks a known reason. From that table come the V and J calls and clone size; the DNA was used to work out D and trimming. This sample holds approximately 1,500,000 clones; 98% were observed only once. Of the sample, 0.4% to 0.45% is held by the ten largest clones.

The sequence links TRBV27 to TRBJ2-2, with the D call tentatively TRBD1 or TRBD2, each fitting 6 bases. Material: naive CD4+ T cells sorted from blood. The cell subset or site label on this specimen signifies: CD45RA+ positively selected. The TCR comes from a man aged 25-40 years in good health. The CDR3 reads as follows: CASSALGGRVHTGELFF. DNA sequence: TGTGCCAGCAGTGCCCTCGGGGGCAGGGTACACACCGGGGAGCTGTTTTTT.